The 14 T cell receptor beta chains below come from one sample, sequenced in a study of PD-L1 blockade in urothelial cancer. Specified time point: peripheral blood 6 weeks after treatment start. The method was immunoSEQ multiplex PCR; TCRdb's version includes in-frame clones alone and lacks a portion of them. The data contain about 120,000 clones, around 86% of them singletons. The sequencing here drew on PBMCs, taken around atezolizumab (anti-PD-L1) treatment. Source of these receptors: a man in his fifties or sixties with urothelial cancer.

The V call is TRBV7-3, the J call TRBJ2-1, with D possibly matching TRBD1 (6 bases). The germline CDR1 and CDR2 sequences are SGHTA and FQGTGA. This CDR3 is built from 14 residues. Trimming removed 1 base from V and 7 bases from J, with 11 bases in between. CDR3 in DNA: TGTGCCAGCAGCTTAAATGACAGGAGGAATGAGCAGTTCTTC. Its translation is CASSLNDRRNEQFF. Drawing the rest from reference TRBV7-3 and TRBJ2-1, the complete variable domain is GAGVSQTPSNKVTEKGKYVELRCDPISGHTALYWYRQSLGQGPEFLIYFQGTGAADDSGLPNDRFFAVRPEGSVSTLKIQRTERGDSAVYLCASSLNDRRNEQFFGPGTRLTVL.

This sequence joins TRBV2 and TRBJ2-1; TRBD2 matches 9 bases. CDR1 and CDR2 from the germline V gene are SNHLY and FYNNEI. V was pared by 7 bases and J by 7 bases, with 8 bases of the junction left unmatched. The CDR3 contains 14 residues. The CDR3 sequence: CASIEGLARNEQFF. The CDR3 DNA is TGTGCCAGCATAGAGGGACTAGCACGGAATGAGCAGTTCTTC.

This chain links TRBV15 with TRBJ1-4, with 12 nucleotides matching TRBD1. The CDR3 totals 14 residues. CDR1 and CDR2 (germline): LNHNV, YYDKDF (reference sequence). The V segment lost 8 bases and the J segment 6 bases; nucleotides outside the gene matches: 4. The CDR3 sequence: CATGRDRGHEKLFF. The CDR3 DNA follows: TGTGCCACCGGCCGGGACAGGGGGCATGAAAAACTGTTTTTT.

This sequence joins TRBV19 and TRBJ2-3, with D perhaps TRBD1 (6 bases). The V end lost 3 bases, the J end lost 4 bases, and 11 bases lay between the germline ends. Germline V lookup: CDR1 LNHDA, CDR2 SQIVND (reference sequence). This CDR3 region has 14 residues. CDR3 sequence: CASSIGPGADTQYF. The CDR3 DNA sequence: TGTGCCAGTAGTATCGGACCAGGGGCAGATACGCAGTATTTT.

DNA for the CDR3: TGTGCCAGCTTACACCCGTCGGGTGCCAGACAGCCCCAGCATTTT. This codes for CASLHPSGARQPQHF. This chain uses TRBV28 with TRBJ1-5; D is uncertain. The germline V gene has CDR1 MDHEN and CDR2 SYDVKM. Trimming left V 8 bases short and J 7 bases short, with 21 bases between. This CDR3 comprises 15 residues.

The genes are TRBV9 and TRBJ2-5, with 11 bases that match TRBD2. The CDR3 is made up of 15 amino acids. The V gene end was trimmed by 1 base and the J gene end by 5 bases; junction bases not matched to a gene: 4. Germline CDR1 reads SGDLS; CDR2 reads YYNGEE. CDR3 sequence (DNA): TGTGCCAGCAGCGTATCTAGCGGGGGGAGGGAGACCCAGTACTTC. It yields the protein CASSVSSGGRETQYF.

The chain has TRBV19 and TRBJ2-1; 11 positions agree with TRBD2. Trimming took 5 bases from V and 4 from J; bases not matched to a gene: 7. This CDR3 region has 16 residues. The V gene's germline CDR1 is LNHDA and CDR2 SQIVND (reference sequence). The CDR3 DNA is TGTGCCAGTAGTCCAGGGACTAGCGGCCATTACAATGAGCAGTTCTTC. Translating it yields CASSPGTSGHYNEQFF.

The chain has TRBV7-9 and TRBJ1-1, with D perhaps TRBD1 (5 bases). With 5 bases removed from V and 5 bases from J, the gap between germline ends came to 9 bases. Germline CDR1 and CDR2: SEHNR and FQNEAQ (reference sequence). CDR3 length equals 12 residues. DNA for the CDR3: TGTGCCAGCAGCATCGGGGGGACTGAAGCTTTCTTT. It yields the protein CASSIGGTEAFF.

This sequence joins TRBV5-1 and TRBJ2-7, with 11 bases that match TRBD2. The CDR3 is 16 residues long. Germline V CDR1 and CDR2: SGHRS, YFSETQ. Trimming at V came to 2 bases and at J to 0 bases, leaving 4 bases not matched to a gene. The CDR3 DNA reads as TGCGCCAGCAGCTTTTCGCTAGCGGGAGGCTCCTACGAGCAGTACTTC. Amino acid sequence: CASSFSLAGGSYEQYF.

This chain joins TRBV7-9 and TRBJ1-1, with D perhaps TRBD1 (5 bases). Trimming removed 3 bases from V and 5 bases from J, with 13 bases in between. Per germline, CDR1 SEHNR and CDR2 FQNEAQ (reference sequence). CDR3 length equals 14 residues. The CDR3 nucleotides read TGTGCCAGCAGCTTGTCAGGGCGACGGACTGAAGCTTTCTTT. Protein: CASSLSGRRTEAFF.

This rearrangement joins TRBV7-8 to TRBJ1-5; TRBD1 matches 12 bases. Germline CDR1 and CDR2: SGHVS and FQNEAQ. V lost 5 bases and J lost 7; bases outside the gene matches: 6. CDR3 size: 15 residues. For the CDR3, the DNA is TGTGCCAGCAGCCCAGGGACAGGGGGCGGCCAGCCCCAGCATTTT. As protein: CASSPGTGGGQPQHF.

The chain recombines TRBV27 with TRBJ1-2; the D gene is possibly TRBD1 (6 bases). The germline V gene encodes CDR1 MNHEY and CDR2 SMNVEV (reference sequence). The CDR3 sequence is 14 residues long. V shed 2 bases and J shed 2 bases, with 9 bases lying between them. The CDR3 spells CASSLRQGNYGYTF. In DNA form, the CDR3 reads TGTGCCAGCAGTTTACGGCAGGGGAACTATGGCTACACCTTC.

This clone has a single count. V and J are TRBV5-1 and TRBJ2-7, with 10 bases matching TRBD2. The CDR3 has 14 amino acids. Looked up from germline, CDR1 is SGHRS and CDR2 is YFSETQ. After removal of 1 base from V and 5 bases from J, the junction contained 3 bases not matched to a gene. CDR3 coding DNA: TGCGCCAGCAGCTTGTTCAGCGGGAGGGACGAGCAGTACTTC. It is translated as CASSLFSGRDEQYF.

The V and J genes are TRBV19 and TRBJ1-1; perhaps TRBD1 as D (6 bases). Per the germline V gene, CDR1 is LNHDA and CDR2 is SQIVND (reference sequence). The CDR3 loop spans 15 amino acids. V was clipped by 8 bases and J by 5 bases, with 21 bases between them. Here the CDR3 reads CASRDIIFRGTEAFF. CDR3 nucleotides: TGTGCCAGTCGGGACATCATCTTTAGGGGGACTGAAGCTTTCTTT.